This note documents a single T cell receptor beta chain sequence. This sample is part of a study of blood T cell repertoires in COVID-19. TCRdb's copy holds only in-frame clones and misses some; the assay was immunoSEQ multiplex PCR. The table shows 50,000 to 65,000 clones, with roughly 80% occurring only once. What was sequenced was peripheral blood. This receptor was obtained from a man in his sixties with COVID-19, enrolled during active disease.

CDR3 sequence: CASRTTGGEDTEAFF. The DNA of the CDR3 is TGTGCCAGCAGAACGACCGGGGGTGAGGACACTGAAGCTTTCTTT. This rearrangement joins TRBV7-9 to TRBJ1-1; D is possibly TRBD1 (5 bases). This CDR3 region has 15 residues. The germline gives CDR1 SEHNR, CDR2 FQNEAQ (reference sequence). With 6 bases removed from V and 3 bases from J, the gap between germline ends came to 17 bases.